The next 4 T cell receptor beta chains were all read from a single sample in a study of cytomegalovirus exposure and HLA in healthy donors. PCR was performed using 60 Vbeta and 13 Jbeta primers. TCRdb's table, derived via immunoSEQ multiplex PCR, lists solely in-frame clones and lacks some. The sample has about 180,000 clones, roughly three quarters seen once; the top ten hold under 3%. The material sequenced was PBMCs. Receptors originate from a young woman in good health and CMV-seropositive.

The table lists this clone with a few counts. V gene TRBV4-1 combines with J gene TRBJ1-3; D not resolved. Germline CDR1 is MGHRA and CDR2 is YSYEKL. V was trimmed by 4 bases and J by 3 bases, leaving 7 bases between them. The CDR3 contains 13 residues. As DNA, the CDR3 is TGCGCCAGCAGCCGCCCGGGTGGAAACACCATATATTTT. Translated, it gives CASSRPGGNTIYF.

Written as DNA, the CDR3 is TGTGCCAGTAGAAGAGAGGGAACCAGATCAAATTCACCCCTCCACTTT. Its protein product is CASRREGTRSNSPLHF. The chain combines TRBV19 with TRBJ1-6; D is unclear. V was cut by 6 bases and J by 7 bases, with 19 bases left in between. Germline V gene lookup returns CDR1 LNHDA and CDR2 SQIVND (reference sequence). The CDR3 has 16 residues.

A single count supports this clone. V gene TRBV7-2 combines with J gene TRBJ1-2, with TRBD1 as a possible D gene (6 bases). CDR1 is SGHTA and CDR2 is FQGNSA in the germline V gene. V lost 5 bases, J lost 3 bases, and 13 bases lay in between. The CDR3 length is 14 residues. Here the CDR3 DNA reads TGTGCCAGCAGCCCAGCGGGGGCAGACTATGGCTACACCTTC. Translation: CASSPAGADYGYTF.

V is TRBV5-8 and J is TRBJ1-6, with 7 bases matching TRBD1. The CDR3 spans 16 residues. V shed 2 bases, J shed 2 bases, and the junction held 4 bases outside the gene matches. The germline V gene has CDR1 SGHTS and CDR2 YDEGEE. CDR3 sequence (DNA): TGTGCCAGCAGCTTAAGGACAGGAACCTATAATTCACCCCTCCACTTT. The encoded protein is CASSLRTGTYNSPLHF.